Below, 8 T cell receptor beta chains from the same sample are listed, as sequenced in a study of blood T cell repertoires in COVID-19. The repertoire was sequenced with immunoSEQ multiplex PCR; TCRdb's copy has only in-frame clones and lacks some. Of around 140,000 clones in the sample, 60% to 85% are singletons; the top ten hold less than 2%. The sequencing sample was made of peripheral blood. The receptors stem from a woman in her sixties with acute or convalescent COVID-19.

This chain links TRBV3-1 (or the pseudogene TRBV3-2) with TRBJ2-2; 10 nucleotides agree with TRBD2. V gave up 4 bases and J gave up 4 bases; unmatched junction bases: 15. Germline V gene lookup returns CDR1 LGHDT and CDR2 YNNKEL (reference sequence). The CDR3 length is 19 residues. Written as DNA, the CDR3 is TGTGCCAGCAGCCTCACACTTCTTCTAGCGGGAGCCTCCACCGGGGAGCTGTTTTTT. Encoded protein: CASSLTLLLAGASTGELFF.

J is TRBJ2-7 and V is TRBV7-8; maybe TRBD2 (5 bases). CDR3 length: 14 residues. Germline V gives CDR1 SGHVS, CDR2 FQNEAQ. The V end was cut by 6 bases, the J end by 7 bases, with 19 bases between. This chain's CDR3 is CASSYPNKPGEQYF. CDR3 nucleotide sequence: TGTGCCAGCAGTTACCCTAATAAACCGGGAGAGCAGTACTTC.

The chain combines TRBV5-1 with TRBJ2-7, with TRBD2 identical over 8 bases. V lost 0 bases, J lost 2 bases, and 4 bases stayed unmatched. This CDR3 comprises 15 residues. In germline, CDR1 is SGHRS, CDR2 YFSETQ. CDR3 loop: CASSLAPAGAYEQYF. The CDR3 DNA sequence: TGCGCCAGCAGCTTGGCCCCAGCGGGAGCCTACGAGCAGTACTTC. The full variable domain, its missing parts supplied by reference TRBV5-1 and TRBJ2-7, is KAGVTQTPRYLIKTRGQQVTLSCSPISGHRSVSWYQQTPGQGLQFLFEYFSETQRNKGNFPGRFSGRQFSNSRSEMNVSTLELGDSALYLCASSLAPAGAYEQYFGPGTRLTVT.

V gene TRBV5-1 combines with J gene TRBJ2-3; perhaps TRBD1 as D (6 bases). The V gene's germline CDR1 is SGHRS and CDR2 YFSETQ. The CDR3 contains 14 residues. The V end lost 5 bases, the J end lost 5 bases, and 15 bases lay between the germline ends. The CDR3 nucleotides read TGCGCCAGCAGTTCTTTTACAGGGATAGATACGCAGTATTTT. Amino acids: CASSSFTGIDTQYF. The variable domain in full, with the rest retrieved from reference TRBV5-1 and TRBJ2-3, is KAGVTQTPRYLIKTRGQQVTLSCSPISGHRSVSWYQQTPGQGLQFLFEYFSETQRNKGNFPGRFSGRQFSNSRSEMNVSTLELGDSALYLCASSSFTGIDTQYFGPGTRLTVL.

This clone has just one count. Germline is not matched at one junction end, which may reflect a read error. The V gene is TRBV7-7, the J gene TRBJ2-1; D might be TRBD2 (5 bases). This CDR3 is built from 14 residues. Germline V gene lookup returns CDR1 SSHAT and CDR2 FNYEAQ (reference sequence). CDR3 protein: CASSLDGAYNEQFF. The CDR3 DNA follows: TGTGCTAGCAGCTTGGACGGGGCCTACAATGAGCAGTTCTTC.

This chain links TRBV4-1 with TRBJ1-2, with D hard to call. The V gene's germline CDR1 is MGHRA and CDR2 YSYEKL. The CDR3 consists of 15 residues. The germline V and J ends were trimmed by 1 base and 3 bases, with 12 bases remaining between them. CDR3 sequence (DNA): TGCGCCAGCAGCCAAGTAGATTCCCGAGACTATGGCTACACCTTC. Its translation: CASSQVDSRDYGYTF.

This rearrangement joins TRBV11-2 to TRBJ2-7, with 8 bases lining up with TRBD2. Germline loops: CDR1 SGHAT, CDR2 FQNNGV. The CDR3 loop spans 15 amino acids. The V gene end was trimmed by 0 bases and the J gene end by 1 base; junction bases not matched to a gene: 2. CDR3 nucleotide sequence: TGTGCCAGCAGCTTAGAGGGACTAGGGTCCTACGAGCAGTACTTC. Protein product: CASSLEGLGSYEQYF.

The chain employs TRBV14 and TRBJ1-1; 7 bases map to TRBD1. After removal of 8 bases from V and 1 base from J, the junction contained 7 bases not matched to a gene. CDR1 and CDR2 (germline): SGHDN, FVKESK. The CDR3 contains 14 residues. The CDR3 sequence is CASSKQGWNTEAFF. CDR3 bases: TGTGCCAGCTCGAAACAGGGGTGGAACACTGAAGCTTTCTTT.